A selection of T cell receptor beta chains follows, all from one sample in a study of cytomegalovirus exposure and HLA in healthy donors. The data were produced by immunoSEQ multiplex PCR, yet TCRdb's version contains in-frame clones alone and is incomplete. The data show about 330,000 clones, with 70% to 90% seen just once and around 0.84% held by the top ten. Sequencing was performed on PBMCs. These receptors came from a woman younger than 35 in good health and CMV-seronegative. The conserved cysteine and the conserved F or W are not part of the CDR3 here. Fields, in order: V gene, J gene, CDR3 protein.

TRBV28	TRBJ2-1	ASRGWTSGTISSYNEQF
TRBV27	TRBJ2-3	ASTDGKDTQY
TRBV5-1	TRBJ2-7	ASRLTSGLSYEQY
TRBV15	TRBJ1-4	ATSGDSEKLF
TRBV6-1	TRBJ1-2	ASSEDEGEGYGYT
TRBV5-1	TRBJ1-1	ASTRTGTENTEAF
TRBV27	TRBJ2-1	ASRSGLAEWDEQF
TRBV6-1	TRBJ2-2	ASSDPSGRETNTGELF
TRBV4-3	TRBJ2-3	ASSQGPRGRSTDTQY
TRBV29-1	TRBJ2-1	SVDRTSGNSYNEQF
TRBV5-4	TRBJ2-1	ASREGAREQF
TRBV5-1	TRBJ1-3	ASSLGDRDSGNTIY
TRBV25-1	TRBJ1-2	ASSLRENYGYT
TRBV28	TRBJ2-1	ASTSGTTYNEQF
TRBV27	TRBJ2-7	ASSFYGRGPNEQY